This entry lists 26 T cell receptor beta chains sequenced from one sample in a study of cytomegalovirus exposure and HLA in healthy donors. Both 60 Vbeta primers and 13 Jbeta primers went into the PCR. The repertoire was sequenced with immunoSEQ multiplex PCR; TCRdb's copy has only in-frame clones and lacks some. In the table there are more than 150,000 clones, 65% to 80% of which are singletons. The sample comprised PBMCs. The receptors originated from a woman between 40 and 50 years old in good health and CMV-seropositive.

This clone was recorded a few times. The chain employs TRBV7-8 and TRBJ1-5; the match to TRBD1 covers 7 bases. Germline loops: CDR1 SGHVS, CDR2 FQNEAQ. Unmatched junction bases numbered 5, after V lost 5 bases and J lost 4 bases. This CDR3 contains 14 residues. CDR3 nucleotide sequence: TGTGCCAGCAGCCGACAGGGTGCAAATCAGCCCCAGCATTTT. Its translation: CASSRQGANQPQHF.

In this sample, this clone turned up once. This chain uses TRBV5-1 with TRBJ2-2, with D uncertain. The CDR3 has 14 amino acids. V gave up 7 bases and J gave up 4 bases, with 14 bases separating them. Germline CDR1 and CDR2: SGHRS and YFSETQ. CDR3 DNA: TGCGCCAGCTCTCTTCTACCGCTCACCGGGGAGCTGTTTTTT. Its translation is CASSLLPLTGELFF.

The chain uses TRBV30 and TRBJ2-7; the D is unclear. The length of the CDR3 is 11 residues. CDR1 is GTSNPN, CDR2 SVGIG, per germline (reference sequence). V was pared by 1 base and J by 3 bases, with 4 bases between. In nucleotides, the CDR3 is TGTGCCTGGAGTGCAGGCTACGAGCAGTACTTC. It specifies CAWSAGYEQYF.

This clone showed up just a few times. The chain couples TRBV20-1 to TRBJ1-1; D is uncertain. Trimming removed 1 base from V and 4 bases from J, with 4 bases in between. CDR3 size: 11 residues. Germline V gives CDR1 DFQATT, CDR2 SNEGSKA (reference sequence). The CDR3 is CSARVITEAFF. The DNA of the CDR3 is TGCAGTGCTAGAGTAATCACTGAAGCTTTCTTT.

The genes are TRBV19 and TRBJ2-5, with D perhaps matching TRBD2 (6 bases). CDR1 and CDR2 from the germline V gene are LNHDA and SQIVND (reference sequence). There are 14 residues in the CDR3. With 5 bases removed from V and 0 bases from J, the gap between germline ends came to 10 bases. In DNA form, the CDR3 reads TGTGCCAGTAGTTCCGGGGGAAACCAAGAGACCCAGTACTTC. Amino acid sequence: CASSSGGNQETQYF.

The rearrangement links TRBV10-3 to TRBJ2-1; TRBD2 aligns across 11 bases. The CDR3 contains 13 residues. Germline CDR1 ENHRY, CDR2 SYGVKD. The junction had 9 bases not matched to a gene; V was cut back by 10 bases and J by 10 bases. The CDR3 is CATTGTSGLEQFF. The CDR3 DNA follows: TGTGCCACCACCGGGACTAGCGGACTGGAGCAGTTCTTC.

The CDR3 region is CASSKIGGSESYEQYF. The CDR3, as DNA: TGTGCCAGTAGTAAAATCGGCGGCAGCGAGTCCTACGAGCAGTACTTC. The J gene is TRBJ2-7, the V gene TRBV19, with D unclear. There are 16 residues in the CDR3. Trimming stripped 4 bases from V and 1 base from J, with 17 bases between. Germline assignment: CDR1 LNHDA and CDR2 SQIVND (reference sequence).

J is TRBJ2-7 and V is TRBV27; 7 positions agree with TRBD1. J lost 1 base, V lost 5 bases, and 8 bases had no gene match. Germline CDR1 MNHEY, CDR2 SMNVEV (reference sequence). This CDR3 is 15 amino acids long. CDR3 sequence: CASSNDRDISYEQYF. DNA of the CDR3: TGTGCCAGCAGTAACGACAGGGACATTTCCTACGAGCAGTACTTC.

The sample holds a few counts of this clone. The chain combines TRBV11-2 with TRBJ1-2; 8 bases align to TRBD1. CDR1 is SGHAT, CDR2 FQNNGV, per germline. The V gene end was trimmed by 5 bases and the J gene end by 6 bases; junction bases not matched to a gene: 8. This CDR3 spans 14 amino acids. The CDR3 region has the DNA TGTGCCAGCAGCGGGGACAGGCCTTGGGATGGCTACACCTTC. It translates to CASSGDRPWDGYTF.

V usage is TRBV5-4 and J usage is TRBJ1-2; 7 nucleotides line up with TRBD1. This CDR3 has 14 amino acids. CDR1 is SGHNT, CDR2 YYREEE, per germline (reference sequence). V shed 5 bases and J 4 bases; nucleotides not matched to a gene: 8. CDR3: CASRITGEGYGYTF. The DNA of the CDR3 is TGTGCCAGCAGAATCACAGGGGAAGGCTATGGCTACACCTTC. Full variable domain (outside the CDR3, taken from reference TRBV5-4 and TRBJ1-2): ETGVTQSPTHLIKTRGQQVTLRCSSQSGHNTVSWYQQALGQGPQFIFQYYREEENGRGNFPPRFSGLQFPNYSSELNVNALELDDSALYLCASRITGEGYGYTFGSGTRLTVV.

V gene TRBV7-3 combines with J gene TRBJ2-2; D is undetermined. The germline V gene encodes CDR1 SGHTA and CDR2 FQGTGA. This CDR3 spans 14 amino acids. Trimming removed 7 bases at V and 0 bases at J, with 9 bases between. CDR3 DNA sequence: TGTGCCAGCAAGCCTACCCCGAACACCGGGGAGCTGTTTTTT. Its translation: CASKPTPNTGELFF.

V gene TRBV5-1 combines with J gene TRBJ2-5; a weak D match, TRBD1 (6 bases). Germline CDR1 is SGHRS and CDR2 is YFSETQ. The CDR3 is 15 amino acids. V lost 4 bases, J lost 3 bases, and 16 bases lay in between. The CDR3 sequence is CASSPHRDLKETQYF. The CDR3 nucleotides read TGCGCCAGCAGCCCCCACAGGGATCTGAAAGAGACCCAGTACTTC.

This clone appeared a single time. The rearrangement joins TRBV18 to TRBJ2-1, with 9 bases lining up with TRBD2. The CDR3 sequence is 15 residues long. The V gene end was trimmed by 6 bases and the J gene end by 3 bases; junction bases not matched to a gene: 6. Germline CDR1 reads KGHSH; CDR2 reads LQKENI. DNA for the CDR3: TGTGCCAGCTCCTCCGGACTAGCGATCTACAATGAGCAGTTCTTC. Translating gives CASSSGLAIYNEQFF.

The rearrangement uses TRBV9 and TRBJ1-1; a weak D match, TRBD1 (5 bases). Germline V gene sequence: CDR1 SGDLS, CDR2 YYNGEE. The V end lost 3 bases, the J end lost 4 bases, and 13 bases lay between the germline ends. The CDR3 is 14 residues long. The CDR3 bases are TGTGCCAGCAGCGGGGCAGGGCGGAGCACTGAAGCTTTCTTT. This codes for CASSGAGRSTEAFF.

The V gene is TRBV5-1, the J gene TRBJ1-6; 9 nucleotides line up with TRBD1. J gave up 9 bases and V 0 bases, and 7 bases lay outside the gene matches. CDR3 length equals 16 residues. Germline V CDR1 and CDR2: SGHRS, YFSETQ. In nucleotides, the CDR3 is TGCGCCAGCAGCTTGGAGGGACAGGGTGGGGGTTCACCCCTCCACTTT. The encoded protein is CASSLEGQGGGSPLHF.

The V call is TRBV5-1, the J call TRBJ1-2, with D maybe TRBD1 (5 bases). V lost 4 bases to trimming and J lost 8 bases, with 15 bases between them. The germline gives CDR1 SGHRS, CDR2 YFSETQ. This CDR3 spans 13 amino acids. This chain's CDR3 is CASSLDSSRGYTF. The CDR3, as DNA: TGCGCCAGCAGCCTTGACAGTTCCCGCGGCTACACCTTC. The whole variable domain, remainder taken from reference TRBV5-1 and TRBJ1-2, is KAGVTQTPRYLIKTRGQQVTLSCSPISGHRSVSWYQQTPGQGLQFLFEYFSETQRNKGNFPGRFSGRQFSNSRSEMNVSTLELGDSALYLCASSLDSSRGYTFGSGTRLTVV.

V and J are TRBV2 and TRBJ1-2, with a weak D call TRBD1 (6 bases). The V and J ends lost 6 bases and 0 bases respectively, with 14 bases between them. Germline CDR1 is SNHLY and CDR2 is FYNNEI. This CDR3 region has 15 residues. The CDR3 is CASRADRQANYGYTF. In DNA, the CDR3 is TGTGCCAGCAGGGCTGACAGGCAAGCTAACTATGGCTACACCTTC. Variable domain in full (rest from reference TRBV2 and TRBJ1-2): EPEVTQTPSHQVTQMGQEVILRCVPISNHLYFYWYRQILGQKVEFLVSFYNNEISEKSEIFDDQFSVERPDGSNFTLKIRSTKLEDSAMYFCASRADRQANYGYTFGSGTRLTVV.

This chain links TRBV19 with TRBJ1-2; D is perhaps TRBD1 (6 bases). V lost 8 bases, J lost 3 bases, and 10 bases lay in between. This CDR3 is 12 amino acids long. The germline CDR1 and CDR2 sequences are LNHDA and SQIVND (reference sequence). DNA of the CDR3: TGTGCCAGTCACAGGGACCACTATGGCTACACCTTC. Protein product: CASHRDHYGYTF.

The V gene is TRBV18, the J gene TRBJ2-5; 8 positions match TRBD1. J was trimmed by 4 bases and V by 4 bases; bases with no gene match: 5. CDR1 and CDR2 from the germline V gene are KGHSH and LQKENI. The CDR3 sequence is 14 residues long. The CDR3 sequence: CASSLGTGGETQYF. The CDR3 nucleotides are TGTGCCAGCTCACTAGGGACAGGCGGAGAGACCCAGTACTTC.

The rearrangement joins TRBV29-1 to TRBJ2-7; 9 bases fit TRBD1. V trimming: 3 bases; J trimming: 0 bases; junction bases outside the gene matches: 3. Per germline, CDR1 SQVTM and CDR2 ANQGSEA. The CDR3 spans 14 residues. The CDR3 coding sequence is TGCAGCGTTGACTCGGGACAGGGCTCCTACGAGCAGTACTTC. Amino acids: CSVDSGQGSYEQYF.

In this sample, this clone turned up a few times. The chain couples TRBV7-2 to TRBJ2-5; tentatively, D is TRBD2 (6 bases). CDR1 and CDR2 from the germline V gene are SGHTA and FQGNSA. The CDR3 is made up of 13 amino acids. V gave up 1 base and J gave up 5 bases, with 8 bases separating them. CDR3 in amino acids: CASSLGRAETQYF. The CDR3 DNA reads TGTGCCAGCAGCTTAGGGAGGGCGGAGACCCAGTACTTC.

The chain links TRBV11-1 to TRBJ2-1; perhaps TRBD2 as D (6 bases). Trimming took 5 bases from V and 7 from J, leaving 9 bases between them. The CDR3 totals 12 residues. Germline CDR1 is SGHAT and CDR2 is FQDESV (reference sequence). The CDR3 DNA is TGTGCCAGCAGCGGACGGGGGAATGAGCAGTTCTTC. Translation gives CASSGRGNEQFF.

The CDR3 DNA sequence: TGTGCCAGCAGTGAATATTTGGACAGGGGGCAGAAAGCTTTCTTT. Translation gives CASSEYLDRGQKAFF. V is TRBV25-1 and J is TRBJ1-1, with 11 bases matching TRBD1. The germline V gene has CDR1 MGHDK and CDR2 SYGVNS. The CDR3 sequence is 15 residues long. V shed 0 bases and J 9 bases; nucleotides not matched to a gene: 6.

The gene calls are TRBV7-2 and TRBJ1-3; a possible D gene is TRBD1 (5 bases). There are 17 residues in the CDR3. Trimming pared 1 base from V and 0 bases from J, leaving 13 bases between. The germline CDR1 and CDR2 sequences are SGHTA and FQGNSA. The CDR3 region has the DNA TGTGCCAGCAGCTTAGGATGGACATCGAGCTCTGGAAACACCATATATTTT. This gives the protein CASSLGWTSSSGNTIYF.

The chain joins TRBV19 to TRBJ2-7; TRBD1 matches at 9 bases. The CDR3 runs 14 residues. The ends lost 4 bases at V and 5 bases at J; junction bases unmatched: 6. Germline values: CDR1 LNHDA, CDR2 SQIVND (reference sequence). As DNA, the CDR3 is TGTGCCAGTAGTACACCCTGGACAGGGGACGAGCAGTACTTC. Translating gives CASSTPWTGDEQYF.

In the case of this clone: One junction end disagrees with the germline gene, perhaps due to a read error. The rearrangement links TRBV5-1 to TRBJ2-6, with D maybe TRBD1 (5 bases). The CDR3 spans 17 residues. Looked up from germline, CDR1 is SGHRS and CDR2 is YFSETQ. The CDR3 coding sequence is TGCGCCAGCAGCTTGAGACCAGACAACTCTGGGGCCAACGGCCTGACTTTC. It is translated as CASSLRPDNSGANGLTF.